This T cell receptor (beta chain) was sequenced during a study of cytomegalovirus exposure and HLA in healthy donors. Study-level results: In all likelihood, a cluster of highly shared sequence variants was a sequencing artifact.

The primer mix had 60 Vbeta and 13 Jbeta primers. Only in-frame clones appear in the TCRdb table, and some are missing; sequencing was by immunoSEQ multiplex PCR. The sample holds about 120,000 clones, around 78% seen once. This CDR3 spans 17 amino acids. Losses at the gene ends were 4 bases for V and 4 bases for J; bases not matched to a gene: 9. Germline V gives CDR1 SGHRS, CDR2 YFSETQ. With respect to this clone: Its target is unknown.

This chain uses TRBV5-1 with TRBJ2-5; 14 nucleotides match TRBD2. This TCR was sampled from a woman aged 30 to 39 in good health and CMV-seropositive. The sample was PBMCs. This CDR3 is CASSPGLAGGGGETQYF. In DNA form, the CDR3 reads TGCGCCAGCAGCCCCGGACTAGCGGGGGGTGGCGGAGAGACCCAGTACTTC.